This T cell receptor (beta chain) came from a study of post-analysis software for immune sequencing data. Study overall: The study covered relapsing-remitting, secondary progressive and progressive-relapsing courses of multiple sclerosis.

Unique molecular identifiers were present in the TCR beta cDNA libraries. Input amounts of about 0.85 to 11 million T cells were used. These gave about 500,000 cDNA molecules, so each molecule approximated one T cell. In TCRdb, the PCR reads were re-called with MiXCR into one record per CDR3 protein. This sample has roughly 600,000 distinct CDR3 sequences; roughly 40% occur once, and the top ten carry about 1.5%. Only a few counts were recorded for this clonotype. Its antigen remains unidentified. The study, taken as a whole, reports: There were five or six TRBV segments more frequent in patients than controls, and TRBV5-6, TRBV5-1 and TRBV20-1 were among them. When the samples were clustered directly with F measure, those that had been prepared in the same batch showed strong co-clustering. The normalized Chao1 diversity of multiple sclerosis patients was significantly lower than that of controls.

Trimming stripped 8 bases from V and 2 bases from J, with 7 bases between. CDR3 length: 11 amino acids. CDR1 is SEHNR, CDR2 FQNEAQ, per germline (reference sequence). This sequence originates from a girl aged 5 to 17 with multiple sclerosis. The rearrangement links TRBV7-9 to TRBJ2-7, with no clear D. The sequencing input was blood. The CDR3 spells CASPKAYEQYF. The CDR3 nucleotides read TGTGCCAGCCCCAAAGCCTACGAGCAGTACTTC.